This TCR beta chain is drawn from a study of T-cell reconstitution after alpha-beta-depleted transplantation in children. Notes on the study in general: In patients about two months after transplant, alpha-beta T cells reportedly arose from several hundred expanded graft clones. T-cell numbers and diversity one year post-transplant derived largely from freshly generated T cells.

Unique molecular identifiers were used in preparing the TCRbeta library. TCRdb re-derived calls from the PCR reads in MiXCR, one entry per CDR3 protein. The sample shows 610,000 or so distinct CDR3 sequences, 25% to 30% of them seen only once. CDR3 length: 16 amino acids. Trimming removed 0 bases at V and 0 bases at J, with 13 bases between. Germline values: CDR1 SGHRS, CDR2 YFSETQ. As regards this clonotype: Its cognate antigen is unknown.

The sample was PBMCs, taken before TCRalphabeta/CD19-depleted stem cell transplant. The V gene is TRBV5-1, the J gene TRBJ2-7, with D possibly being TRBD2 (6 bases). The receptor comes from a boy under two years old with Wiskott-Aldrich syndrome, due to receive a stem cell transplant. This CDR3 reads CASSLDLARPSYEQYF. The CDR3 region has the DNA TGCGCCAGCAGCTTGGACCTAGCGAGACCCTCCTACGAGCAGTACTTC.